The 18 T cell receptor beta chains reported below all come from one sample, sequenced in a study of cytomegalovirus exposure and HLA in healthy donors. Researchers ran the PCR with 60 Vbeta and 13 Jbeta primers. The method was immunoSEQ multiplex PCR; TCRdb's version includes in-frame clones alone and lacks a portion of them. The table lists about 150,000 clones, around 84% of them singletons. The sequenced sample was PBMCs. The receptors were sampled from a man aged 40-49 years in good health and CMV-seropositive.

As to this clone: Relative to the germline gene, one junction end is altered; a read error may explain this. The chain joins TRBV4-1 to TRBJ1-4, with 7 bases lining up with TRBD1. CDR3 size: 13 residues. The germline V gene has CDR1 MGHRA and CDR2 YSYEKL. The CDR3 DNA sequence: TGTGCCAGCGTTGGGACAGACAATGAAAAACTGTTTTTT. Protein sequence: CASVGTDNEKLFF.

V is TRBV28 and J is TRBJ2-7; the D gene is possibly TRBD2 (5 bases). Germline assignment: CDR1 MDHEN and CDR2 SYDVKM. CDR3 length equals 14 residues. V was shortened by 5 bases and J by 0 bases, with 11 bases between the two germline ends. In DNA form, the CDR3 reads TGTGCCAGCAGTATCGGACTCCTCTCCTACGAGCAGTACTTC. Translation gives CASSIGLLSYEQYF.

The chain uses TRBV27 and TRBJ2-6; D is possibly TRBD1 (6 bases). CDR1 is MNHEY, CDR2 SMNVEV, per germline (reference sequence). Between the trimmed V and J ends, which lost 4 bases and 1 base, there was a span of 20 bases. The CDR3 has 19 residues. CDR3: CASSSTSGTKGSGANVLTF. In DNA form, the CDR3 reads TGTGCCAGCAGTTCCACTTCCGGGACAAAGGGGTCTGGGGCCAACGTCCTGACTTTC.

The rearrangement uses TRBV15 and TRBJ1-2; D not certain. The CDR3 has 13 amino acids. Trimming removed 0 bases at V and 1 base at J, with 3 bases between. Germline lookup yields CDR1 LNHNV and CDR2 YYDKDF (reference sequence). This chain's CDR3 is CATSRDLNYGYTF. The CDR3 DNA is TGTGCCACCAGCAGAGATCTTAACTATGGCTACACCTTC.

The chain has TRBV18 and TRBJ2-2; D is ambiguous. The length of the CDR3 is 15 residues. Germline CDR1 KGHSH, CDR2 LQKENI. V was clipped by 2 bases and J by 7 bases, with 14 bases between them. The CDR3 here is CASSPAPLSNGELFF. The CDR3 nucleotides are TGTGCCAGCTCACCAGCGCCCCTCTCTAACGGGGAGCTGTTTTTT.

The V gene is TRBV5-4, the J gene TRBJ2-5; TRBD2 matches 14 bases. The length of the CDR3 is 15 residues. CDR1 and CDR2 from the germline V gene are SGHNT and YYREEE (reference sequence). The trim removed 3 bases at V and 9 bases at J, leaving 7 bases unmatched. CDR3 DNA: TGTGCCAGCAGCTCGGGACTAGCGGGAGCTTTGGCCCAGTACTTC. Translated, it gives CASSSGLAGALAQYF.

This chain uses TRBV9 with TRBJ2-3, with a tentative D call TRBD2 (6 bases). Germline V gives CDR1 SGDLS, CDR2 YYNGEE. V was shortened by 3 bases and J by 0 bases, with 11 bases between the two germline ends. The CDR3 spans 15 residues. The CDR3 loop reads CASSGDFPSTDTQYF. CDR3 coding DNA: TGTGCCAGCAGCGGGGACTTCCCTAGCACAGATACGCAGTATTTT.

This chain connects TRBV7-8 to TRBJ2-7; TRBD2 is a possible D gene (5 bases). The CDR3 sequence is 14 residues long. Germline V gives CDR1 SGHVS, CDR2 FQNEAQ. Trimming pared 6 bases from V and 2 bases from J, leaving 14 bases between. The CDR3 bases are TGTGCCAGCAGTCCGGACGGGGTGACCTACGAGCAGTACTTC. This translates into CASSPDGVTYEQYF. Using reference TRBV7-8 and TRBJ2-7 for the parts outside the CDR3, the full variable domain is GAGVSQSPRYKVAKRGQDVALRCDPISGHVSLFWYQQALGQGPEFLTYFQNEAQLDKSGLPSDRFFAERPEGSVSTLKIQRTQQEDSAVYLCASSPDGVTYEQYFGPGTRLTVT.

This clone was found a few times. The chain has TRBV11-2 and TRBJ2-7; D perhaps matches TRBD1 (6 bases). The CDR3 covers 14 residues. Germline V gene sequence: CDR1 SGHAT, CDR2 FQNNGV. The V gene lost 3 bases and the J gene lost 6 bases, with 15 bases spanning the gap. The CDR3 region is CASSFMAGDSEQYF. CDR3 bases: TGTGCCAGCAGCTTCATGGCAGGGGATAGCGAGCAGTACTTC. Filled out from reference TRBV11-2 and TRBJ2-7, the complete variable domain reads EAGVAQSPRYKIIEKRQSVAFWCNPISGHATLYWYQQILGQGPKLLIQFQNNGVVDDSQLPKDRFSAERLKGVDSTLKIQPAKLEDSAVYLCASSFMAGDSEQYFGPGTRLTVT.

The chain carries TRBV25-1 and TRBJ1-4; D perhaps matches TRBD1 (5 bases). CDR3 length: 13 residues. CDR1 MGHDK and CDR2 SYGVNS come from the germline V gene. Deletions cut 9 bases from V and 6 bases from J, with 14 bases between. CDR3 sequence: CASSRGYDEKLFF. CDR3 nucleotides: TGTGCCAGTAGTAGGGGTTACGATGAAAAACTGTTTTTT.

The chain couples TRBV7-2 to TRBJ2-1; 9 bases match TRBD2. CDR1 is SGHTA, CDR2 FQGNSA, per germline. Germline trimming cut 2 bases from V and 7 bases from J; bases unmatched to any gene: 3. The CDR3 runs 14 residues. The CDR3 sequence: CASSLWTSENEQFF. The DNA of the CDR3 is TGTGCCAGCAGCTTATGGACTAGCGAGAATGAGCAGTTCTTC.

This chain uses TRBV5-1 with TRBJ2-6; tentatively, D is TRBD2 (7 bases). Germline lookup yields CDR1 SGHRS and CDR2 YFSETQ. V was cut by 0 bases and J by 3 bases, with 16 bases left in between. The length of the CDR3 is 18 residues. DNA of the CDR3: TGCGCCAGCAGCTTGGCCGGGGGGCTTTGGAGTGGGGCCAACGTCCTGACTTTC. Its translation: CASSLAGGLWSGANVLTF.

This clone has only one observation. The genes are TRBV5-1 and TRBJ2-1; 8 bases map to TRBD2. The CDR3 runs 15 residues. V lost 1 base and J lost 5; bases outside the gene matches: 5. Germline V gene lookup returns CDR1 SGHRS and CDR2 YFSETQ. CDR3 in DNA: TGCGCCAGCAGCTTGTTCGGACTAGCAGACAATGAGCAGTTCTTC. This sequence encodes CASSLFGLADNEQFF.

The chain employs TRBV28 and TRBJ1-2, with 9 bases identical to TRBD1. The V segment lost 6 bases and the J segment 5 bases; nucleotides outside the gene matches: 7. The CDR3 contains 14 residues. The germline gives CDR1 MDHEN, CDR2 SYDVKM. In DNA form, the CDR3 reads TGTGCCAGCAGCTCGGCCGGACAGGGGTATGGCTACACCTTC. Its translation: CASSSAGQGYGYTF.

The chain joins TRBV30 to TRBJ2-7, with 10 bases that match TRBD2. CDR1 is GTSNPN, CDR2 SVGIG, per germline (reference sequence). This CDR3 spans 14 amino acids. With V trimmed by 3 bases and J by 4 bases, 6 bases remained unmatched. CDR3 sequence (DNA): TGTGCCTGGAGCCGGGCTAGCGGGAGTTACGAGCAGTACTTC. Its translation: CAWSRASGSYEQYF.

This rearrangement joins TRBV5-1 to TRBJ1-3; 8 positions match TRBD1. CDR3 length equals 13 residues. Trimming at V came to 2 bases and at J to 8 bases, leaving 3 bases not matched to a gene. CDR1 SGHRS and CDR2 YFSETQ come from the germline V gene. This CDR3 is CASSLQGGDTIYF. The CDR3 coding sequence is TGCGCCAGCAGCTTACAGGGGGGAGACACCATATATTTT.

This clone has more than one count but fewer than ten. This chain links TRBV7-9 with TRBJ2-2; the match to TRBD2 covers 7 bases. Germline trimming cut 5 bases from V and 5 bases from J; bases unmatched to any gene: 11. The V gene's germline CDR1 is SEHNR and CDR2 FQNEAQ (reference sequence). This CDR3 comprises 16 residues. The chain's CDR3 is CASSQPGLKGTGELFF. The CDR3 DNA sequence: TGTGCCAGCAGCCAACCGGGACTAAAAGGTACCGGGGAGCTGTTTTTT. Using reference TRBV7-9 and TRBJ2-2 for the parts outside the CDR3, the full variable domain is DTGVSQNPRHKITKRGQNVTFRCDPISEHNRLYWYRQTLGQGPEFLTYFQNEAQLEKSRLLSDRFSAERPKGSFSTLEIQRTEQGDSAMYLCASSQPGLKGTGELFFGEGSRLTVL.

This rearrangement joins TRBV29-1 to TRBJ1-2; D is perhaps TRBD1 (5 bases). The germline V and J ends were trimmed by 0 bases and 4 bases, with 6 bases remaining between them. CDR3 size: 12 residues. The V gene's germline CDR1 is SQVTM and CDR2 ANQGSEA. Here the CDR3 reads CSVEEGVYGYTF. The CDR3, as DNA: TGCAGCGTTGAAGAAGGGGTCTATGGCTACACCTTC.